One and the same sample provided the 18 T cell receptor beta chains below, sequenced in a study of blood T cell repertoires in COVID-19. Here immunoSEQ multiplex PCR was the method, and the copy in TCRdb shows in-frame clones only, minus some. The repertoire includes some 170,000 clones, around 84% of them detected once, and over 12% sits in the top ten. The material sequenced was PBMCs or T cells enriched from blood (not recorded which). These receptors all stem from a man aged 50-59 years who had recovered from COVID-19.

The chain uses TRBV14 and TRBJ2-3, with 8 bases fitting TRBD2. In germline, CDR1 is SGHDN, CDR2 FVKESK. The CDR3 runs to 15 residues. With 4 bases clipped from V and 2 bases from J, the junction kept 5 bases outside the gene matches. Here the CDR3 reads CASSPSGGYTDTQYF. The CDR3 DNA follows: TGTGCCAGCAGCCCCAGCGGGGGCTACACAGATACGCAGTATTTT.

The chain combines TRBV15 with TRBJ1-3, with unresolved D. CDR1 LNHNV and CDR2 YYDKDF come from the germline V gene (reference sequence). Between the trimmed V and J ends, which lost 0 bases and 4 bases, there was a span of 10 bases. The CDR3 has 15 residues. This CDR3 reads CATSRDSASGNTIYF. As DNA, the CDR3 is TGTGCCACCAGCAGAGATAGCGCGTCCGGAAACACCATATATTTT. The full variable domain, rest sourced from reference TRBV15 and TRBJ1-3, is DAMVIQNPRYQVTQFGKPVTLSCSQTLNHNVMYWYQQKSSQAPKLLFHYYDKDFNNEADTPDNFQSRRPNTSFCFLDIRSPGLGDTAMYLCATSRDSASGNTIYFGEGSWLTVV.

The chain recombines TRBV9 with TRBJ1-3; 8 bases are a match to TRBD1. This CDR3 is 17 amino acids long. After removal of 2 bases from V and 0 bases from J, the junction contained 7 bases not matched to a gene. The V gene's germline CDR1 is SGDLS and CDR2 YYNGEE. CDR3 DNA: TGTGCCAGCAGCGTTAATCCGGGACAGGCCTCTGGAAACACCATATATTTT. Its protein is CASSVNPGQASGNTIYF. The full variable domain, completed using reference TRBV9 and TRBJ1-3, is DSGVTQTPKHLITATGQRVTLRCSPRSGDLSVYWYQQSLDQGLQFLIQYYNGEERAKGNILERFSAQQFPDLHSELNLSSLELGDSALYFCASSVNPGQASGNTIYFGEGSWLTVV.

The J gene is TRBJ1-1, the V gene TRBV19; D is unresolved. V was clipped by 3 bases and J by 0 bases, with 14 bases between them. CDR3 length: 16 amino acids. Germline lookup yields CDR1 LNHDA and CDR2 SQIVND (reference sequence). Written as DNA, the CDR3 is TGTGCCAGTAGTATCCGACTCAGTCCTATGAACACTGAAGCTTTCTTT. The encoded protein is CASSIRLSPMNTEAFF.

The CDR3 is CASSRRGGTDTQYF. The CDR3 DNA reads as TGTGCCAGCAGCCGCAGGGGAGGCACAGATACGCAGTATTTT. The gene calls are TRBV3-1 (or the pseudogene TRBV3-2) and TRBJ2-3; the D gene is possibly TRBD1 (6 bases). This CDR3 spans 14 amino acids. Germline CDR1 LGHDT, CDR2 YNNKEL (reference sequence). V lost 4 bases and J lost 1, with 9 bases in between.

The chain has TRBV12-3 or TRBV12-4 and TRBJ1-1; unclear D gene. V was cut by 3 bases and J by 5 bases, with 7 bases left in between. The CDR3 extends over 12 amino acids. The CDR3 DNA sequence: TGTGCCAGCAGTTTTTCGGGAACTGAAGCTTTCTTT. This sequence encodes CASSFSGTEAFF.

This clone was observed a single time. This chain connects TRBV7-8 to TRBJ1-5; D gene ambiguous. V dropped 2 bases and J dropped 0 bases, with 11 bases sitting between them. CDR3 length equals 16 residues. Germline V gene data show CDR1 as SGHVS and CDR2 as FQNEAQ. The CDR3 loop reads CASSLSRGGSNQPQHF. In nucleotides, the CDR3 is TGTGCCAGCAGCTTAAGCCGAGGCGGTAGCAATCAGCCCCAGCATTTT.

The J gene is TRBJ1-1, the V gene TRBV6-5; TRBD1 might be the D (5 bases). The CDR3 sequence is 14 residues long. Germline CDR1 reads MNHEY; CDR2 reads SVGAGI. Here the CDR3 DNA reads TGTGACACAAGGTCCTCGGGGGGAGTCACTGAAGCTTTCTTT. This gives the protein CDTRSSGGVTEAFF.

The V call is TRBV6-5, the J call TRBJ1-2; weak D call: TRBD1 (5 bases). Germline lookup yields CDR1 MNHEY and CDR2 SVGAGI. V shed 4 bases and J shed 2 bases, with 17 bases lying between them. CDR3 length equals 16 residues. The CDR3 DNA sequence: TGTGCCAGCAGTTCCGCCCTGGGGGGTGGCAACTATGGCTACACCTTC. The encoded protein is CASSSALGGGNYGYTF.

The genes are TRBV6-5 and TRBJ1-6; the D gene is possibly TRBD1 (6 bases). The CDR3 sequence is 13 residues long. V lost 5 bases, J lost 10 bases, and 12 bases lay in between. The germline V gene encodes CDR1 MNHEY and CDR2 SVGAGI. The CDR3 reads CASSRTVASPLHF. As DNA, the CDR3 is TGTGCCAGCAGTAGGACAGTAGCCTCACCCCTCCACTTT.

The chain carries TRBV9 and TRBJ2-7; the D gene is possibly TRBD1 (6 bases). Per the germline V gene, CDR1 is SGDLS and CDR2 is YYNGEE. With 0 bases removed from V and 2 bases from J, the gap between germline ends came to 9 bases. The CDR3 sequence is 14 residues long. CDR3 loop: CASSVEQGAYEQYF. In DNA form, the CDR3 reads TGTGCCAGCAGCGTAGAACAGGGCGCCTACGAGCAGTACTTC.

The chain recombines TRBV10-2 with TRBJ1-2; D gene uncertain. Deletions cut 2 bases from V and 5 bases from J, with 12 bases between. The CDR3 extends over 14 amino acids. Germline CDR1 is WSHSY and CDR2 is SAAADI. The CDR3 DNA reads TGCGCCAGCAGTGAGGGGCAGAGAAGATATGGCTACACCTTC. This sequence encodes CASSEGQRRYGYTF.

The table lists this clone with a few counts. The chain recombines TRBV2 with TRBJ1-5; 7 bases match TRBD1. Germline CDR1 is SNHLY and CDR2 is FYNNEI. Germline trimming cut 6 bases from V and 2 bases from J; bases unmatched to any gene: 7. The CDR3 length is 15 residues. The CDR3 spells CASRGADRGNQPQHF. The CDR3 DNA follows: TGTGCCAGCAGAGGAGCTGACAGGGGCAATCAGCCCCAGCATTTT.

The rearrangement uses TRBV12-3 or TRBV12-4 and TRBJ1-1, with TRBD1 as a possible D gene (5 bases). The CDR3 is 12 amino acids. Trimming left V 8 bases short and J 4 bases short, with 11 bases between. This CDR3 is CASVGGSTEAFF. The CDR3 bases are TGTGCCAGCGTGGGGGGGAGCACTGAAGCTTTCTTT.

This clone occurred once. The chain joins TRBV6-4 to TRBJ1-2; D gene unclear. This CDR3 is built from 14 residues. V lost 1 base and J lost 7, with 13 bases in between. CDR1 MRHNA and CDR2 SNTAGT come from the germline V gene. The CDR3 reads CASSDWLAGGGYTF. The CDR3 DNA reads TGTGCCAGCAGTGACTGGTTGGCAGGAGGTGGCTACACCTTC.

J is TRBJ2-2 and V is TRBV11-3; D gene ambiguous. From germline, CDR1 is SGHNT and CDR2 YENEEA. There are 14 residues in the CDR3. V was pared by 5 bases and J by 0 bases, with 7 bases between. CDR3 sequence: CASSEVSNTGELFF. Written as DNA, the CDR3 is TGTGCCAGCAGCGAGGTCTCGAACACCGGGGAGCTGTTTTTT.

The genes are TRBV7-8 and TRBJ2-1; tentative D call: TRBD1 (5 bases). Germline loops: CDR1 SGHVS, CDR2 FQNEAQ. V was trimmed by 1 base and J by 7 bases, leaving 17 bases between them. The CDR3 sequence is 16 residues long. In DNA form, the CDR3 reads TGTGCCAGCAGCTTAGTGGGCAGGGCCCCTGGAAATGAGCAGTTCTTC. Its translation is CASSLVGRAPGNEQFF.

In nucleotides, the CDR3 is TGTGCCAGCAGTCAAACTTACGGGTATCAGCCCCAGCATTTT. Protein: CASSQTYGYQPQHF. This rearrangement joins TRBV6-5 to TRBJ1-5; D not certain. Germline V gene sequence: CDR1 MNHEY, CDR2 SVGAGI. V was trimmed by 5 bases and J by 5 bases, leaving 13 bases between them. This CDR3 comprises 14 residues.